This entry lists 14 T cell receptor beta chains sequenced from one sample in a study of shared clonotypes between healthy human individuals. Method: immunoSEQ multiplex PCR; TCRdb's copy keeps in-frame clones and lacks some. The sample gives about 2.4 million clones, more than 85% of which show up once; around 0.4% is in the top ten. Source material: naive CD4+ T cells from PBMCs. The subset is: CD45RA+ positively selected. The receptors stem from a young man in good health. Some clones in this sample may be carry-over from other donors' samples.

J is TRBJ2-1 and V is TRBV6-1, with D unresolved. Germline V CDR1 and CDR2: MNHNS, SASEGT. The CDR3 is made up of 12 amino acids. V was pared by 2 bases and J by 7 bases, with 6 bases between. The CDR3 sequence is CASSELENEQFF. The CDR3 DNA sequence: TGTGCCAGCAGTGAATTGGAGAATGAGCAGTTCTTC.

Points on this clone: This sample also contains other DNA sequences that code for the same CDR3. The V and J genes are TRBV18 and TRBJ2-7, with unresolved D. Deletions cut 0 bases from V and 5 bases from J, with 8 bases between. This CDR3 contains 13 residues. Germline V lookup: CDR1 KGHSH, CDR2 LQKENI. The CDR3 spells CASSPPSSDEQYF. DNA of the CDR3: TGTGCCAGCTCACCACCGAGTTCAGACGAGCAGTACTTC.

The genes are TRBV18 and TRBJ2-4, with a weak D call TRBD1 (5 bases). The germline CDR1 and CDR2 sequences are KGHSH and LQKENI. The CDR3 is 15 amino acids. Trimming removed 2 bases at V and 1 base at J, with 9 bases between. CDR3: CASSPDAGAKNIQYF. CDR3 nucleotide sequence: TGTGCCAGCTCACCAGATGCAGGGGCCAAAAACATTCAGTACTTC.

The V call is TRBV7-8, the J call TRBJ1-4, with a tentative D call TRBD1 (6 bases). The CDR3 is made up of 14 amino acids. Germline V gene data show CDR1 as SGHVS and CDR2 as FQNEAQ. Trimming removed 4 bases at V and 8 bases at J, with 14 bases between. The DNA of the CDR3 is TGTGCCAGCAGCTCTACAGGGATTGGCGAAAAACTGTTTTTT. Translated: CASSSTGIGEKLFF. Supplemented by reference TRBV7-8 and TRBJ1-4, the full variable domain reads GAGVSQSPRYKVAKRGQDVALRCDPISGHVSLFWYQQALGQGPEFLTYFQNEAQLDKSGLPSDRFFAERPEGSVSTLKIQRTQQEDSAVYLCASSSTGIGEKLFFGSGTQLSVL.

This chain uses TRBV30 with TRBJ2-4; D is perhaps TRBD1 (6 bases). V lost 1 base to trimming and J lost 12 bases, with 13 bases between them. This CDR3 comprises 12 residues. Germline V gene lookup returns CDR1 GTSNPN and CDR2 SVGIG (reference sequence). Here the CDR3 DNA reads TGTGCCTGGAGTGCCTCCAGGGGAGATCAGTACTTC. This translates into CAWSASRGDQYF.

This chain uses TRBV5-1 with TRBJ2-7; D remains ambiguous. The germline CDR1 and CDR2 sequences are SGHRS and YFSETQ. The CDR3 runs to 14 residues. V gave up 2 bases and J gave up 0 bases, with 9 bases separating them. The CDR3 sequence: CASSFRSNSYEQYF. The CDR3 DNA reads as TGCGCCAGCAGCTTCCGTTCTAACTCCTACGAGCAGTACTTC.

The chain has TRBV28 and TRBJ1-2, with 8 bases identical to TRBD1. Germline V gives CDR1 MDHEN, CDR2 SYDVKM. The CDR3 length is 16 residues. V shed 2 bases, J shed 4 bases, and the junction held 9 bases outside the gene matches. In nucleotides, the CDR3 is TGTGCCAGCAGTTTAGGACAGGGAGTTGTGACCTATGGCTACACCTTC. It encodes CASSLGQGVVTYGYTF.

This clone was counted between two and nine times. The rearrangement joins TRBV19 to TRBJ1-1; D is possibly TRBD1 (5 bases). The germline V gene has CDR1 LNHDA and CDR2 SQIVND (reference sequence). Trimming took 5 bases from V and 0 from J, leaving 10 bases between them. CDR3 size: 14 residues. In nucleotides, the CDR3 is TGTGCCAGTAGTGACAGTTACTTGAACACTGAAGCTTTCTTT. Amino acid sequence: CASSDSYLNTEAFF.

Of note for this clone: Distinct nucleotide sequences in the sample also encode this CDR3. The CDR3, as DNA: TGCAGTGCTAGTTCGGGCACTGAAGCTTTCTTT. Translated, it gives CSASSGTEAFF. The V call is TRBV20-1, the J call TRBJ1-1, with D unclear. Per germline, CDR1 DFQATT and CDR2 SNEGSKA (reference sequence). The CDR3 is 11 residues long. Trimming left V 3 bases short and J 4 bases short, with 6 bases between.

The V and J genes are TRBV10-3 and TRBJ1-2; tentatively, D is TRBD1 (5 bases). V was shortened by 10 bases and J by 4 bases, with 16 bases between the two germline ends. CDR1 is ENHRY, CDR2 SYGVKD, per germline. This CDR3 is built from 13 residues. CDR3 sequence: CANSAGPGYGYTF. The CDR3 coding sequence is TGTGCCAACAGCGCGGGGCCGGGCTATGGCTACACCTTC.

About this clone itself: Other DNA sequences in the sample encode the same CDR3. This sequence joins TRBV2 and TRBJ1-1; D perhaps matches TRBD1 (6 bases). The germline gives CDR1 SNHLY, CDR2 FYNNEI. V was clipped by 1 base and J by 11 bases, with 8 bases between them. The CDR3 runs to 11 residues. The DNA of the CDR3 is TGTGCCAGCAGTGAAGAGGGGGAGGCTTTCTTT. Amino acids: CASSEEGEAFF.

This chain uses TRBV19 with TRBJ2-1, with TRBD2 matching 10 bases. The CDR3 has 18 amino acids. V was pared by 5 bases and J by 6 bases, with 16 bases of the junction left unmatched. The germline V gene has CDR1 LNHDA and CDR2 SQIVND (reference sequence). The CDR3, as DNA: TGTGCCAGTAGTCCGTCCCGAGCGGGAGGGATTCGGGGCAATGAGCAGTTCTTC. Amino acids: CASSPSRAGGIRGNEQFF.

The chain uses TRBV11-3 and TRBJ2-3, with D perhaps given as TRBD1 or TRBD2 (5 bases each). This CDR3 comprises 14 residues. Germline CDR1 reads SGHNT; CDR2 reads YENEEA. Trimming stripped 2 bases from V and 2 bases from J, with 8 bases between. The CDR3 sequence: CASSLKGTTDTQYF. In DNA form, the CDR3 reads TGTGCCAGCAGCTTAAAAGGGACCACAGATACGCAGTATTTT. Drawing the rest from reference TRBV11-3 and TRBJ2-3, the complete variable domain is EAGVVQSPRYKIIEKKQPVAFWCNPISGHNTLYWYLQNLGQGPELLIRYENEEAVDDSQLPKDRFSAERLKGVDSTLKIQPAELGDSAVYLCASSLKGTTDTQYFGPGTRLTVL.

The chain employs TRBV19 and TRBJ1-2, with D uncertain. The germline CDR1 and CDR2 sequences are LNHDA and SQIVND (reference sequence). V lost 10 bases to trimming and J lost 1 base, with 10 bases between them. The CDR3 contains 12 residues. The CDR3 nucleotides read TGTGCCACCCGACTGCGTAACTATGGCTACACCTTC. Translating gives CATRLRNYGYTF.